These T cell receptor beta chains were read from a single sample in a study of T cells in localized non-small cell lung cancer. Measured with immunoSEQ multiplex PCR; TCRdb has only the in-frame clones, and not every one. The data hold 55,000 to 65,000 clones, with 80% to 90% observed a single time. The starting material was peripheral blood, obtained before any cancer treatment. The source of these receptors is a man aged 35 to 70 with stage I squamous cell lung carcinoma. Both conserved end residues are part of each CDR3. Size values are once, few and many counts, or a class for expanded clones, and some rows have none.

v_gene,j_gene,abundance,CDR3aa
TRBV5-1,TRBJ2-1,.,CASSLFYRDNEQFF
TRBV13,TRBJ1-2,once,CASTVGRTYGYTF
TRBV2,TRBJ2-3,.,CASSPRLGQRASTDTQYF
TRBV9,TRBJ1-5,.,CASSVGVGGGSNQPQHF
TRBV15,TRBJ1-5,.,CATSLSGQGFVQPQHF
TRBV7-9,TRBJ2-7,.,CASSLHRGAEQYF
TRBV7-6,TRBJ2-7,few,CASSPLEGKVYEQYF
TRBV9,TRBJ2-7,.,CASSVATGNYEQYF
TRBV28,TRBJ1-5,few,CASSPLGTINQPQHF
TRBV28,TRBJ2-7,.,CASSQGGAEYEQYF
TRBV30,TRBJ2-1,.,CAWRVPGRANEQFF
TRBV10-3,TRBJ2-2,.,CAISDWTGGPGELFF
TRBV9,TRBJ2-4,.,CASSVDFGHNIQYF
TRBV9,TRBJ2-1,.,CASSLSLSNNEQFF
TRBV28,TRBJ2-6,.,CASTEGRTRRSGANVLTF
TRBV30,TRBJ2-7,.,CAWSVPSGAGAGEQYF
TRBV11-3,TRBJ2-1,.,CASRRTSGSNEQFF
TRBV5-5,TRBJ2-5,.,CASSQVGGRETQYF
TRBV5-4,TRBJ1-3,.,CASSVAGGNTIYF
TRBV28,TRBJ2-5,.,CASSPLPDRAETQYF
TRBV2,TRBJ2-5,.,CAGLAGEPETQYF
TRBV5-1,TRBJ2-7,.,CASSLTTYEQYF
TRBV29-1,TRBJ2-5,once,CSVASAGGYQETQYF
TRBV6-5,TRBJ2-2,.,CASSPPDGNTGELFF